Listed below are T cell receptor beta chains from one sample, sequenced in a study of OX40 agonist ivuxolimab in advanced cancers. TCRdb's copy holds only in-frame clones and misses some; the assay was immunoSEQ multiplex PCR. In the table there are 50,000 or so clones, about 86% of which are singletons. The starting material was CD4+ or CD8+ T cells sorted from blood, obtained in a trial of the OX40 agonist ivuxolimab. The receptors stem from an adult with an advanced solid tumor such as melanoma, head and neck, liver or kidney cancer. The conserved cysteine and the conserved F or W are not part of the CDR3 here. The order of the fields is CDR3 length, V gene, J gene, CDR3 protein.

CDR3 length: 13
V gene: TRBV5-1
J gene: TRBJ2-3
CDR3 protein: ASRRIQGGTDTQY

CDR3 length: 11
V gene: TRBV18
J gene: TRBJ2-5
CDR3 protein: ASSPGVAETQY

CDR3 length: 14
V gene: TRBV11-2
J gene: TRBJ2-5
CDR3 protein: ASSFTSGRAQETQY

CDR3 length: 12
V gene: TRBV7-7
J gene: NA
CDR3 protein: ASSRGTGADEQY

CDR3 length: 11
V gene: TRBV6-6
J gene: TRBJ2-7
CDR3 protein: ASSSRGDYEQY

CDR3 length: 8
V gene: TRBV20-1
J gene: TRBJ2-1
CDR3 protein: SARESEQF

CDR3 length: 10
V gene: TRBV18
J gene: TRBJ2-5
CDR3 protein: ASSPTQETQY

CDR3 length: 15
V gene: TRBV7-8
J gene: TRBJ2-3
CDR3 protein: ASSSPGGRRSTDTQY

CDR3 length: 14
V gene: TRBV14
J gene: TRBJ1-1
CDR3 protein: ASSHQRGQGVYEAF

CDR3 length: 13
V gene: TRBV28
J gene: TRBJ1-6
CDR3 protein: ASSERGLGVSPLH

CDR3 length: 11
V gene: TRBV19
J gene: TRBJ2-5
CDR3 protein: ASTGQGIETQY

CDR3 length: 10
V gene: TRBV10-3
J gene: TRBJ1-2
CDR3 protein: AISEGNYGYT

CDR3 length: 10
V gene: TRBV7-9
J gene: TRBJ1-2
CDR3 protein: ASSLANYGYT

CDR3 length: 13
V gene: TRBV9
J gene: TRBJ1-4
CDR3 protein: ASSELGDSNEKLF

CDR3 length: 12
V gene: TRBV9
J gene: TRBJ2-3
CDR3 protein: ASSAGLSTDTQY

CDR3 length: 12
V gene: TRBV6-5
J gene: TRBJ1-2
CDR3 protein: ASSYLPRGYGYT

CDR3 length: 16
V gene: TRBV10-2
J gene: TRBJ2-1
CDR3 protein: ASTRDRGGSSSYNEQF

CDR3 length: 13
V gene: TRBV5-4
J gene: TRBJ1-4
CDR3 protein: ASSLDAGSSEKLF

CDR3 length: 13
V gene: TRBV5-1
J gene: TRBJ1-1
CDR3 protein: ASSLFDVRSTEAF

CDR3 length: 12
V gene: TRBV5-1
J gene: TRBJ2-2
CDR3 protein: ASSLGQGTGELF